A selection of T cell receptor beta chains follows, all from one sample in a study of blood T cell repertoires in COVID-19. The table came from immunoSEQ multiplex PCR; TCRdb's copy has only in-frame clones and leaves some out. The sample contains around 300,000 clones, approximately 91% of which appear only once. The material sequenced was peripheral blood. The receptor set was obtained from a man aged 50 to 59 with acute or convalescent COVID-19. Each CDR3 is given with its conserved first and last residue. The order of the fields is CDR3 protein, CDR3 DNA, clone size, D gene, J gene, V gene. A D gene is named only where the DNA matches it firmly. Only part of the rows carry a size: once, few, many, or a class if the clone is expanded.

CASSYDRATDTQYF	TGTGCCAGCAGTTACGACAGGGCCACAGATACGCAGTATTTT	.	TRBD1	TRBJ2-3	TRBV7-2
CASSLRDRGNIQYF	TGTGCCAGCAGCTTACGGGACAGGGGAAACATTCAGTACTTC	.	TRBD1	TRBJ2-4	TRBV7-2
CASSTEGRNIQYF	TGTGCCAGCAGCACGGAGGGTCGAAACATTCAGTACTTC	.	.	TRBJ2-4	TRBV27
CASSLGVGQGFYEQYF	TGCGCCAGCAGCTTGGGAGTGGGACAGGGCTTTTACGAGCAGTACTTC	.	TRBD1	TRBJ2-7	TRBV5-1
CASSLETASGANVLTF	TGTGCCAGCAGCTTGGAAACAGCCTCTGGGGCCAACGTCCTGACTTTC	.	.	TRBJ2-6	TRBV5-6
CSVGKGQGATEQFF	TGCAGCGTTGGCAAGGGACAGGGGGCGACGGAGCAGTTCTTC	.	TRBD1	TRBJ2-1	TRBV29-1
CASRRFQGLGGDTQYF	TGCGCCAGCAGACGATTTCAGGGCCTAGGAGGGGATACGCAGTATTTT	.	.	TRBJ2-3	TRBV4-1
CASSRTSGGIYEQYF	TGTGCCAGCAGCCGGACTAGCGGGGGGATCTACGAGCAGTACTTC	.	TRBD2	TRBJ2-7	TRBV6-6
CSASGSQATEAFF	TGCAGTGCTAGTGGCAGTCAGGCCACTGAAGCTTTCTTT	few	.	TRBJ1-1	TRBV20-1
CASSDSGASLNTGELFF	TGTGCCAGCAGTGATAGCGGAGCTTCTTTGAACACCGGGGAGCTGTTTTTT	.	.	TRBJ2-2	TRBV6-2/TRBV6-3
CASRPTSGGGETQYF	TGTGCCAGCAGGCCCACTAGCGGGGGAGGGGAGACCCAGTACTTC	once	TRBD2	TRBJ2-5	TRBV6-5
CASSETERAYEQYF	TGTGCCAGCAGCGAGACAGAAAGAGCCTACGAGCAGTACTTC	.	.	TRBJ2-7	TRBV9
CASGHLLGRASYEQYF	TGTGCTAGTGGCCATTTGTTGGGCAGGGCCTCCTACGAGCAGTACTTC	once	.	TRBJ2-7	TRBV12-5
CASSLGTANYGYTF	TGCGCCAGCAGCTTGGGGACAGCTAACTATGGCTACACCTTC	.	.	TRBJ1-2	TRBV5-1
CASTAGLTNTEAFF	TGTGCCAGTACCGCAGGACTCACGAACACTGAAGCTTTCTTT	.	.	TRBJ1-1	TRBV19
CASSPGRRYEQYF	TGTGCCAGCAGCCCCGGGAGACGCTACGAGCAGTACTTC	.	.	TRBJ2-7	TRBV7-9
CASSASGPYGYTF	TGTGCCAGCAGCGCCTCAGGGCCCTATGGCTACACCTTC	.	.	TRBJ1-2	TRBV5-4
CASSYRDRGPSSYNSPLHF	TGTGCCAGCAGTTACCGGGACAGGGGCCCCAGCTCCTATAATTCACCCCTCCACTTT	.	TRBD1	TRBJ1-6	TRBV27
CASSVGGIADTQYF	TGTGCCAGCAGCGTAGGAGGGATTGCAGATACGCAGTATTTT	.	.	TRBJ2-3	TRBV9
CSVGTVSYEQYF	TGCAGCGTTGGGACAGTCTCCTACGAGCAGTACTTC	once	.	TRBJ2-7	TRBV29-1
CASSLEGASYNEQFF	TGTGCCAGCAGCCTAGAAGGGGCCTCCTACAATGAGCAGTTCTTC	.	.	TRBJ2-1	TRBV11-2
CASSLSGGPADTQYF	TGCGCCAGCAGCCTCAGCGGGGGGCCGGCAGATACGCAGTATTTT	.	TRBD2	TRBJ2-3	TRBV4-1
CASSWDTGTEAFF	TGTGCCAGCAGTTGGGACACTGGAACTGAAGCTTTCTTT	many	.	TRBJ1-1	TRBV6-5
CASSLDSTNSPLHF	TGTGCCAGCTCCCTTGACAGCACTAATTCACCCCTCCACTTT	.	.	TRBJ1-6	TRBV18
CASSQMTSSEQYF	TGTGCCAGCAGCCAGATGACTAGTTCCGAGCAGTACTTC	.	.	TRBJ2-7	TRBV3-1/TRBV3-2
CASSPQDSQPQHF	TGTGCCAGCTCACCGCAGGACTCGCAGCCCCAGCATTTT	once	.	TRBJ1-5	TRBV18
CASGDSFLRNEQFF	TGTGCCAGCGGGGACTCCTTCTTACGGAATGAGCAGTTCTTC	.	.	TRBJ2-1	TRBV5-5
CASTLSRTLSTDTQYF	TGTGCCAGTACCCTTAGTCGGACATTAAGCACAGATACGCAGTATTTT	.	.	TRBJ2-3	TRBV19
CASSPNSGELFF	TGTGCCAGCAGTCCCAACTCGGGGGAGCTGTTTTTT	.	.	TRBJ2-2	TRBV27
CSASDAAAGDSPLHF	TGCAGTGCTAGTGATGCTGCGGCAGGGGACTCACCCCTCCACTTT	.	.	TRBJ1-6	TRBV20-1
CASSLALVQANEQFF	TGTGCCAGCAGCTTAGCATTGGTCCAGGCCAATGAGCAGTTCTTC	.	.	TRBJ2-1	TRBV11-2
CASSTKNSDEQFF	TGTGCCAGTAGTACCAAGAACTCGGATGAGCAGTTCTTC	.	.	TRBJ2-1	TRBV19